This TCR beta chain stems from a study of blood T cell repertoires in COVID-19. At the level of the study: Acute and convalescent COVID-19 samples came from the United States, Italy and Spain. Sample material is recorded as cDNA or gDNA derived from T cells, B-cell-depleted T cells, or PBMCs.

This clone has more than one count but fewer than ten. Sequenced by immunoSEQ multiplex PCR; TCRdb stores in-frame clones only, minus some. Seen here are approximately 50,000 clones, under 95% observed once, and the top ten hold around 3.7%. The sequence was obtained from a human donor in a cohort sampled during active COVID-19. The sequenced sample consisted of peripheral blood.

CDR3 in DNA: TGTGCCAGCAGCCAAGGGACAGGTTCAGATACGCAGTATTTT. Translating it yields CASSQGTGSDTQYF. This sequence joins TRBV11-3 and TRBJ2-3, with TRBD1 matching 8 bases. This CDR3 is built from 14 residues. Germline CDR1 reads SGHNT; CDR2 reads YENEEA. Trimming cost V 5 bases and J 4 bases; bases outside gene matches: 5.